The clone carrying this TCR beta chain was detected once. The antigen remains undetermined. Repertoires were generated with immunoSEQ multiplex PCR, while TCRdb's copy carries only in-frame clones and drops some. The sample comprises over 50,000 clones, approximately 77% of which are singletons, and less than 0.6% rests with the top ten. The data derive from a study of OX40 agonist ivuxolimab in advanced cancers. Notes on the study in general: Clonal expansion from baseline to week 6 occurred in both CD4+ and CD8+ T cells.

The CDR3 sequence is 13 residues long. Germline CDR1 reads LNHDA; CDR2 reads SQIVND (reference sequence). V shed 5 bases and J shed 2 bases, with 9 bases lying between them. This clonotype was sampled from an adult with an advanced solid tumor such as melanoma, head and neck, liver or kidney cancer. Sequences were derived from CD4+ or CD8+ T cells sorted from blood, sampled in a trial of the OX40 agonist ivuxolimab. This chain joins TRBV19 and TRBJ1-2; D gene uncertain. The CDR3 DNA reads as TGTGCCAGTAGTTTTCTGGAAAACTATGGCTACACCTTC. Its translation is CASSFLENYGYTF.